What follows are 10 T cell receptor beta chains derived from one specimen sequenced in a study of blood T cells in healthy people across ages (dated by TCRdb to between 2015 and 2017). The library was obtained by 5' RACE. Data came from an Illumina HiSeq 2500. A second roughly 6 to 12 cycle PCR used a sample-barcoded 5' primer and a J-beta primer mix. The raw public data were reprocessed by TCRdb itself: fastp quality trimming at Q25, MiXCR clonotype calling, in-frame beta chains only. Each CDR3 protein appears once, grouped with its most common genes and DNA. The sample table shows roughly 680,000 distinct CDR3 sequences, and 52% are seen once. The ten largest clones take up approximately 13% of the sample. The sequenced sample consisted of blood. These receptors originate from a woman older than 75 in good health.

The gene calls are TRBV20-1 and TRBJ1-5; no clear D. Trimming pared 2 bases from V and 5 bases from J, leaving 10 bases between. The CDR3 totals 13 residues. CDR1 is DFQATT and CDR2 is SNEGSKA in the germline V gene (reference sequence). The CDR3 DNA follows: TGCAGTGCTAGAAACGAGGTTTATCAGCCCCAGCATTTT. It specifies CSARNEVYQPQHF.

With regard to this clonotype: A much larger clone lies one base from this, so it may be a read error. The chain carries TRBV9 and TRBJ2-1; D possibly uses TRBD1 or TRBD2 (6 bases each). The V gene's germline CDR1 is SGDLS and CDR2 YYNGEE. This CDR3 region has 15 residues. Written as DNA, the CDR3 is TGTGCCAGCAGCGTAGTTGGGGGGCCCTACAATGGGCAGTTCTTC. Translating it yields CASSVVGGPYNGQFF.

This clonotype showed up many times. The chain employs TRBV7-2 and TRBJ1-2; TRBD1 might be the D (6 bases). The CDR3 runs 14 residues. The germline gives CDR1 SGHTA, CDR2 FQGNSA. Deletions cut 5 bases from V and 0 bases from J, with 10 bases between. CDR3 region: CASSQGWTNYGYTF. CDR3 nucleotide sequence: TGTGCCAGCAGCCAGGGGTGGACTAACTATGGCTACACCTTC.

Only a few counts were recorded for this clonotype. The CDR3 DNA reads TGTGCCAGCAGTCCTATCCGGGACAGGGGGCGAAAGTACGAGCAGTACTTC. It yields the protein CASSPIRDRGRKYEQYF. This chain connects TRBV28 to TRBJ2-7; the match to TRBD1 covers 12 bases. The CDR3 consists of 17 residues. Per the germline V gene, CDR1 is MDHEN and CDR2 is SYDVKM. The V gene end was trimmed by 5 bases and the J gene end by 4 bases; junction bases not matched to a gene: 12.

The chain employs TRBV11-1 and TRBJ2-3, with D perhaps TRBD2 (6 bases). V was shortened by 3 bases and J by 1 base, with 26 bases between the two germline ends. CDR1 and CDR2 from the germline V gene are SGHAT and FQDESV (reference sequence). The CDR3 has 20 residues. In DNA form, the CDR3 reads TGTGCCAGCAGCTTCACATCGAATACGGGAGAGTCATCTCGCACAGATACGCAGTATTTT. Translating it yields CASSFTSNTGESSRTDTQYF.

The chain recombines TRBV20-1 with TRBJ2-5, with D possibly TRBD2 on 5 matching bases. Trimming removed 6 bases at V and 5 bases at J, with 16 bases between. This CDR3 contains 13 residues. Germline CDR1 is DFQATT and CDR2 is SNEGSKA (reference sequence). DNA for the CDR3: TGCAGTGCCCTCATGGGAGTGTGGGAGACCCAGTACTTC. It translates to CSALMGVWETQYF.

J is TRBJ1-1 and V is TRBV14, with TRBD1 matching over 7 bases. The CDR3 runs 16 residues. Losses at the gene ends were 4 bases for V and 2 bases for J; bases not matched to a gene: 10. Germline lookup yields CDR1 SGHDN and CDR2 FVKESK. DNA for the CDR3: TGTGCCAGCAGCCCCAGAGGGGGCTCCCCAAACACTGAAGCTTTCTTT. As protein: CASSPRGGSPNTEAFF.

The chain carries TRBV28 and TRBJ2-3; D tentatively reads TRBD1 or TRBD2 (5 bases each). Germline CDR1 and CDR2: MDHEN and SYDVKM. V lost 2 bases, J lost 0 bases, and 9 bases lay in between. The CDR3 loop spans 15 amino acids. In nucleotides, the CDR3 is TGTGCCAGCAGTTTAACGGGGCCTAGCACAGATACGCAGTATTTT. It specifies CASSLTGPSTDTQYF.

The chain links TRBV20-1 to TRBJ2-3; D gene uncertain. Trimming took off 6 bases at V and 6 bases at J, with 13 bases between the two ends. Germline CDR1 and CDR2: DFQATT and SNEGSKA (reference sequence). The CDR3 is 12 amino acids. CDR3 region: CSATRPGDTQYF. The CDR3 DNA reads as TGCAGTGCCACCCGGCCGGGCGATACGCAGTATTTT.

This clonotype was seen at least ten times. The genes are TRBV7-9 and TRBJ2-7; 11 bases map to TRBD2. This CDR3 has 15 amino acids. With V trimmed by 5 bases and J by 2 bases, 5 bases remained unmatched. Germline assignment: CDR1 SEHNR and CDR2 FQNEAQ (reference sequence). The DNA of the CDR3 is TGTGCCAGCAGCCTGGGACTAGCGGATACCTACGAGCAGTACTTC. This codes for CASSLGLADTYEQYF.